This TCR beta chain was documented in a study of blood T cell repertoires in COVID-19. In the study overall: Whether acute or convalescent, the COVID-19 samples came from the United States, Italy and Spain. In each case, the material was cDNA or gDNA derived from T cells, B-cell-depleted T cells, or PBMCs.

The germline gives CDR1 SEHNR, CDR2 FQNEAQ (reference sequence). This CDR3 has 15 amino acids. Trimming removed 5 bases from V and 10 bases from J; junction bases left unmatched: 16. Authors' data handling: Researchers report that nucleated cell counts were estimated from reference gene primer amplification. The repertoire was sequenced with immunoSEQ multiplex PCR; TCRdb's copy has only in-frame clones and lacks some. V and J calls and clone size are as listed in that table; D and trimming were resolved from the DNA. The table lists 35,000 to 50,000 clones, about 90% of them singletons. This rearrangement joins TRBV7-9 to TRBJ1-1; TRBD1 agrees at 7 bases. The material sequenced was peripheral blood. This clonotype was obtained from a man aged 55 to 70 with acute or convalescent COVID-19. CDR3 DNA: TGTGCCAGCAGCCCCCGGGACAGCCGGCGCCCCGGAGCTTTCTTT. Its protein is CASSPRDSRRPGAFF.